These T cell receptor beta chains were read from a single sample in a study of cytomegalovirus exposure and HLA in healthy donors. Produced via immunoSEQ multiplex PCR; TCRdb's table is partial and in-frame only. The sample has over 150,000 clones, less than 85% seen once; the top ten hold 4.8%. The specimen sequenced was PBMCs. Every receptor here comes from a man between 18 and 29 years old in good health and CMV-seronegative. Each CDR3 is given without its conserved first and last residue. Each record gives: J gene, D gene, V gene, CDR3 protein. A D gene is named only where the DNA matches it firmly.

j_call: TRBJ2-4; d_call: NA; v_call: TRBV2; cdr3_aa: ASSEARGTWDIQY
j_call: TRBJ2-5; d_call: NA; v_call: TRBV6-1; cdr3_aa: ASSEVETQY
j_call: TRBJ1-6; d_call: TRBD1; v_call: TRBV29-1; cdr3_aa: SVEGTGRDSPLH
j_call: TRBJ1-2; d_call: NA; v_call: TRBV11-1; cdr3_aa: ASSLTDGGSVGYT
j_call: TRBJ1-6; d_call: TRBD1; v_call: TRBV6-5; cdr3_aa: ASSPGQPGSPLH
j_call: TRBJ2-2; d_call: TRBD1; v_call: TRBV2; cdr3_aa: ASMKDRVQAGELF
j_call: TRBJ2-2; d_call: TRBD1; v_call: TRBV5-4; cdr3_aa: ASRQTGDTGELF
j_call: TRBJ2-1; d_call: NA; v_call: TRBV18; cdr3_aa: ASSPQGNYNEQF
j_call: TRBJ2-1; d_call: NA; v_call: TRBV5-4; cdr3_aa: ASSFFGQGIFLEQF
j_call: TRBJ2-5; d_call: TRBD2; v_call: TRBV18; cdr3_aa: ASSPASGGADGETQY
j_call: TRBJ1-4; d_call: TRBD1; v_call: TRBV4-3; cdr3_aa: ASSPQGGTNEKLF
j_call: TRBJ1-6; d_call: TRBD1; v_call: TRBV19; cdr3_aa: ASRNRGLSPLH
j_call: TRBJ2-7; d_call: TRBD1; v_call: TRBV7-6; cdr3_aa: ASSHEAGQAYEQY
j_call: TRBJ2-3; d_call: NA; v_call: TRBV4-2; cdr3_aa: ASSQVSPVTDTQY
j_call: TRBJ2-7; d_call: NA; v_call: TRBV2; cdr3_aa: ASSARMTYEQY
j_call: NA; d_call: NA; v_call: TRBV15; cdr3_aa: ATSRGYEQY
j_call: TRBJ1-2; d_call: NA; v_call: TRBV19; cdr3_aa: ASSPSRGGYT
j_call: TRBJ2-7; d_call: TRBD2; v_call: TRBV4-2; cdr3_aa: ASSQEGGGLAGVYEQY
j_call: TRBJ2-1; d_call: TRBD1; v_call: TRBV6-1; cdr3_aa: ASRATDRGHEQF
j_call: TRBJ1-5; d_call: NA; v_call: TRBV4-1; cdr3_aa: ASSQDGGNSNQPQH
j_call: TRBJ2-1; d_call: NA; v_call: TRBV7-2; cdr3_aa: ASSFPGRGEQF
j_call: TRBJ2-1; d_call: TRBD2; v_call: TRBV29-1; cdr3_aa: SGGLAGVNEQF
j_call: TRBJ2-1; d_call: TRBD2; v_call: TRBV6-5; cdr3_aa: ASSYSRLAGANEQF
j_call: TRBJ2-7; d_call: TRBD2; v_call: TRBV25-1; cdr3_aa: ASRGVGGRVPYEQY
j_call: TRBJ2-1; d_call: TRBD2; v_call: TRBV6-6; cdr3_aa: ASSSLAGGPLGQF
j_call: TRBJ1-1; d_call: NA; v_call: TRBV18; cdr3_aa: ASSPGGNTEAF
j_call: TRBJ2-7; d_call: NA; v_call: TRBV10-3; cdr3_aa: AIASSGSYEQY
j_call: TRBJ2-1; d_call: TRBD2; v_call: TRBV7-2; cdr3_aa: ASSSNTVPLAGGKGEQF
j_call: TRBJ2-1; d_call: TRBD2; v_call: TRBV14; cdr3_aa: ASRKLSGRYNEQF
j_call: TRBJ1-5; d_call: TRBD1; v_call: TRBV5-1; cdr3_aa: ASSSLPGQNQPQH
j_call: TRBJ2-6; d_call: TRBD2; v_call: TRBV11-2; cdr3_aa: ASSLRLAEPSGANVLT
j_call: TRBJ2-2; d_call: NA; v_call: TRBV6-1; cdr3_aa: ASSEAGAAGELF
j_call: TRBJ2-5; d_call: TRBD2; v_call: TRBV5-1; cdr3_aa: ASSLLAGLQETQY
j_call: TRBJ1-2; d_call: TRBD1; v_call: TRBV6-5; cdr3_aa: ASRRGTGSYGYT
j_call: TRBJ2-3; d_call: TRBD2; v_call: TRBV5-1; cdr3_aa: ASSLRLAGGNTDTQY
j_call: TRBJ2-2; d_call: NA; v_call: TRBV11-2; cdr3_aa: ASSLGLGGTGELF
j_call: TRBJ2-5; d_call: TRBD2; v_call: TRBV6-1; cdr3_aa: ASSSGASGGGAQY
j_call: TRBJ1-4; d_call: NA; v_call: TRBV6-5; cdr3_aa: ASLGAGFGKLF
j_call: TRBJ2-7; d_call: NA; v_call: TRBV28; cdr3_aa: ATKVPGARYEQY
j_call: TRBJ1-2; d_call: NA; v_call: TRBV21-1; cdr3_aa: ASSTYRVPTLDT
j_call: TRBJ2-1; d_call: NA; v_call: TRBV6-5; cdr3_aa: ASSYNQATYNEQF
j_call: TRBJ2-5; d_call: TRBD2; v_call: TRBV18; cdr3_aa: ASSPEWGGEETQY
j_call: TRBJ2-1; d_call: NA; v_call: TRBV30; cdr3_aa: AWSVGGVGNEQF
j_call: TRBJ2-7; d_call: NA; v_call: TRBV7-9; cdr3_aa: ASSLSTYEQY
j_call: TRBJ2-2; d_call: NA; v_call: TRBV5-1; cdr3_aa: ASSLLETGELF
j_call: TRBJ1-2; d_call: NA; v_call: TRBV5-1; cdr3_aa: ASSLGQTKATITNYGYT
j_call: TRBJ2-7; d_call: NA; v_call: TRBV6-1; cdr3_aa: ASSEYNEQY
j_call: TRBJ1-4; d_call: TRBD1; v_call: TRBV6-1; cdr3_aa: ASTTNRGANEKLF